This entry lists 21 T cell receptor beta chains sequenced from one sample in a study of T cell repertoires in cytomegalovirus infection. TCRdb called the reads again in MiXCR, with one record for every CDR3 protein. The table includes around 530,000 distinct CDR3 sequences, about 25% detected once. The specimen was PBMCs. These TCRs come from a human donor in good health (CMV status not recorded). Some clones in this sample may be carry-over from other donors' samples.

The rearrangement joins TRBV6-1 to TRBJ1-1; possibly TRBD1 for D (5 bases). CDR3 length equals 17 residues. Germline values: CDR1 MNHNS, CDR2 SASEGT. The V gene lost 4 bases and the J gene lost 6 bases, with 24 bases spanning the gap. CDR3 sequence reads: CASSAQRMSGDRSEAFF. CDR3 DNA: TGTGCCAGCAGTGCCCAGCGTATGTCGGGGGATAGGTCTGAAGCTTTCTTT.

This clonotype was found many times. V is TRBV12-3 or TRBV12-4 and J is TRBJ1-2; the D is unclear. The CDR3 length is 14 residues. V was cut by 4 bases and J by 4 bases, with 13 bases left in between. The CDR3 sequence is CASSSTQLFYGYTF. The CDR3 nucleotides read TGTGCCAGCAGTTCCACCCAGTTGTTCTATGGCTACACCTTC.

A remark on this clonotype: A much larger clonotype is one base distant, so this may be a read error. The conserved final phenylalanine or tryptophan is absent from the CDR3, which likely points to a read error. The V gene is TRBV6-1, the J gene TRBJ2-1; maybe TRBD2 (5 bases). The V gene lost 5 bases and the J gene lost 7 bases, with 12 bases spanning the gap. CDR3 length equals 13 residues. From germline, CDR1 is MNHNS and CDR2 SASEGT. In DNA form, the CDR3 reads TGTGCCAGCAGTTTCCCCCCGGGAAATGAGCAGTTCTCC. Encoded protein: CASSFPPGNEQFS.

This chain links TRBV20-1 with TRBJ2-1, with unresolved D. Between the trimmed V and J ends, which lost 6 bases and 4 bases, there was a span of 13 bases. The germline gives CDR1 DFQATT, CDR2 SNEGSKA (reference sequence). CDR3 length: 13 residues. The CDR3 sequence is CSASRTDYNEQFF. The CDR3 DNA reads TGCAGTGCCAGCCGGACGGATTACAATGAGCAGTTCTTC.

The chain links TRBV4-3 to TRBJ2-1, with D perhaps being TRBD1 or TRBD2 (5 bases each). This CDR3 is built from 16 residues. V gave up 4 bases and J gave up 3 bases, with 16 bases separating them. Germline V gives CDR1 LGHNA, CDR2 YSLEER. CDR3 in amino acids: CASSRIGTANYNEQFF. CDR3 DNA: TGCGCCAGCAGCCGAATCGGGACGGCTAACTACAATGAGCAGTTCTTC.

The V and J genes are TRBV2 and TRBJ2-1, with 11 nucleotides matching TRBD2. This CDR3 contains 16 residues. CDR1 and CDR2 (germline): SNHLY, FYNNEI. Unmatched junction bases numbered 12, after V lost 6 bases and J lost 8 bases. CDR3 DNA sequence: TGTGCCAGCAGGCGTCCGGGACTAGCGGCTACGGATGAGCAGTTCTTC. This gives the protein CASRRPGLAATDEQFF.

This clonotype was picked up a small number of times. The chain couples TRBV6-2 or TRBV6-3 to TRBJ2-7; 8 positions agree with TRBD1. The CDR3 runs 14 residues. V was clipped by 8 bases and J by 3 bases; unmatched bases: 9. Germline V CDR1 and CDR2: MNHEY, SVGEGT. The CDR3 DNA reads as TGTGCCAGCGGACGTCCCGGGACAGGCTACGAGCAGTACTTC. It yields the protein CASGRPGTGYEQYF.

The chain recombines TRBV28 with TRBJ2-2; no definite D call. The germline V gene has CDR1 MDHEN and CDR2 SYDVKM. This CDR3 is built from 15 residues. The V end was cut by 0 bases, the J end by 2 bases, with 7 bases between. CDR3 in DNA: TGTGCCAGCAGTTTATGGGACCGAAACACCGGGGAGCTGTTTTTT. This encodes CASSLWDRNTGELFF.

There are a few counts of this clonotype. The chain carries TRBV28 and TRBJ2-7; tentatively, D is TRBD1 (5 bases). The CDR3 is made up of 15 amino acids. The V end lost 8 bases, the J end lost 0 bases, and 17 bases lay between the germline ends. CDR1 MDHEN and CDR2 SYDVKM come from the germline V gene. This CDR3 is CASLGAEPSSYEQYF. The CDR3 bases are TGTGCCAGCTTAGGGGCAGAACCTAGCTCCTACGAGCAGTACTTC.

The rearrangement links TRBV4-3 to TRBJ2-1, with TRBD2 matching over 12 bases. The germline V gene has CDR1 LGHNA and CDR2 YSLEER. The CDR3 covers 15 residues. Germline trimming cut 1 base from V and 12 bases from J; bases unmatched to any gene: 7. CDR3 DNA: TGCGCCAGCAGCCAAGGACTAGCGGGAGAGCTCTCGCAGTTCTTC. Translating it yields CASSQGLAGELSQFF.

The V and J genes are TRBV20-1 and TRBJ2-1, with 9 bases aligning to TRBD2. The V segment lost 0 bases and the J segment 2 bases; nucleotides outside the gene matches: 2. This CDR3 is 15 amino acids long. The germline V gene has CDR1 DFQATT and CDR2 SNEGSKA (reference sequence). The CDR3 nucleotides read TGCAGTGCTAGAGAGAGCGGGAGGCCCTACAATGAGCAGTTCTTC. Its protein is CSARESGRPYNEQFF.

The chain recombines TRBV27 with TRBJ2-2, with 7 bases identical to TRBD1. J lost 4 bases, V lost 5 bases, and 7 bases had no gene match. The CDR3 is 15 residues long. CDR1 is MNHEY, CDR2 SMNVEV, per germline (reference sequence). CDR3 DNA: TGTGCCAGCAGTACCCGACAGGGTTTCACCGGGGAGCTGTTTTTT. This translates into CASSTRQGFTGELFF.

This chain joins TRBV18 and TRBJ1-5; a possible D gene is TRBD1 (6 bases). Germline loops: CDR1 KGHSH, CDR2 LQKENI. There are 14 residues in the CDR3. Trimming pared 2 bases from V and 2 bases from J, leaving 7 bases between. CDR3: CASSPGTRNQPQHF. Here the CDR3 DNA reads TGTGCCAGCTCACCAGGGACACGCAATCAGCCCCAGCATTTT.

V gene TRBV24-1 combines with J gene TRBJ2-3; D not resolved. Germline-derived CDR1 and CDR2 are KGHDR and SFDVKD. CDR3 length: 14 residues. The V and J ends lost 2 bases and 6 bases respectively, with 11 bases between them. The CDR3 bases are TGTGCCACCAGTGATTCAGTCGAGGTTGATACGCAGTATTTT. The encoded protein is CATSDSVEVDTQYF.

The rearrangement links TRBV6-2 or TRBV6-3 to TRBJ2-7, with 8 bases aligning to TRBD1. The CDR3 covers 14 residues. Germline CDR1 reads MNHEY; CDR2 reads SVGEGT. With V trimmed by 7 bases and J by 2 bases, 7 bases remained unmatched. The CDR3 loop reads CASITRTGTYEQYF. The CDR3 nucleotides read TGTGCCAGCATTACAAGGACAGGGACCTACGAGCAGTACTTC.

A few counts support this clonotype. The chain links TRBV6-2 or TRBV6-3 to TRBJ2-1, with D perhaps TRBD1 (5 bases). Germline loops: CDR1 MNHEY, CDR2 SVGEGT. The CDR3 loop spans 16 amino acids. V lost 5 bases and J 2 bases, leaving 16 bases between the germline ends. The CDR3 spells CASSTQGLVAYNEQFF. CDR3 nucleotide sequence: TGTGCCAGCAGTACGCAGGGCCTCGTCGCCTACAATGAGCAGTTCTTC.

The CDR3 DNA is TGTGCCAGCAGTTTAGGCCCCCACAGGGTTGGCCAAGAGACCCAGTACTTC. As protein: CASSLGPHRVGQETQYF. The chain joins TRBV27 to TRBJ2-5, with a tentative D call TRBD1 (6 bases). The germline CDR1 and CDR2 sequences are MNHEY and SMNVEV (reference sequence). Trimming cost V 2 bases and J 1 base, with 17 bases left between them. The CDR3 extends over 17 amino acids.

This clonotype was seen a few times. This rearrangement joins TRBV6-5 to TRBJ1-2; D gene ambiguous. Trimming cost V 0 bases and J 8 bases, with 22 bases left between them. Germline values: CDR1 MNHEY, CDR2 SVGAGI. The CDR3 covers 17 residues. CDR3 region: CASSYSIEPKTRTGYTF. CDR3 coding DNA: TGTGCCAGCAGTTACTCGATAGAGCCTAAGACGCGTACCGGCTACACCTTC.

This clonotype was recorded many times. The CDR3 here is CASSRRGLQETQYF. CDR3 nucleotide sequence: TGTGCCAGCAGCCGTAGAGGGCTACAAGAGACCCAGTACTTC. The gene calls are TRBV5-8 and TRBJ2-5; D is possibly TRBD2 (5 bases). The V end lost 4 bases, the J end lost 2 bases, and 12 bases lay between the germline ends. This CDR3 spans 14 amino acids. Germline values: CDR1 SGHTS, CDR2 YDEGEE.

This clonotype was recorded a few times. The chain is built from TRBV2 and TRBJ1-3; no firm D call. This CDR3 has 15 residues. The germline V gene encodes CDR1 SNHLY and CDR2 FYNNEI. Trimming left V 3 bases short and J 3 bases short, with 12 bases between. Here the CDR3 DNA reads TGTGCCAGCAGTGACATTCAGCTAGGTGGAAACACCATATATTTT. This sequence encodes CASSDIQLGGNTIYF.

The chain uses TRBV7-9 and TRBJ2-5, with no clear D. Germline-derived CDR1 and CDR2 are SEHNR and FQNEAQ (reference sequence). The CDR3 has 12 residues. Between the trimmed V and J ends, which lost 3 bases and 4 bases, there was a span of 6 bases. CDR3: CASSFSVETQYF. DNA of the CDR3: TGTGCCAGCAGCTTTTCGGTAGAGACCCAGTACTTC.